Listed below are T cell receptor beta chains from one sample, sequenced in a study of blood T cell repertoires in COVID-19. The method was immunoSEQ multiplex PCR; TCRdb's version includes in-frame clones alone and lacks a portion of them. This sample has over 10,000 clones, with roughly 88% found just once. The sample comprised peripheral blood. These receptors were taken from a human donor in a cohort sampled during active COVID-19. Each CDR3 is given with its conserved first and last residue. The order of the fields is CDR3 protein, CDR3 DNA, V gene, D gene, J gene. D genes are given only for firm matches.

cdr3_aa: CASSRTGETGELFF
cdr3_nt: TGTGCCAGCAGTCGCACAGGGGAAACCGGGGAGCTGTTTTTT
v_call: TRBV6-5
d_call: TRBD1
j_call: TRBJ2-2

cdr3_aa: CATSDWSGVFFGELFF
cdr3_nt: TGTGCCACCAGTGATTGGTCAGGGGTATTTTTCGGGGAGCTGTTTTTT
v_call: TRBV24-1
d_call: -
j_call: TRBJ2-2

cdr3_aa: CASSYPDRSEAFF
cdr3_nt: TGTGCCAGCAGTTACCCTGACAGATCTGAAGCTTTCTTT
v_call: TRBV6-6
d_call: -
j_call: TRBJ1-1

cdr3_aa: CASSLTGNSNQPQHF
cdr3_nt: TGTGCCAGCAGTTTAACCGGGAATAGCAATCAGCCCCAGCATTTT
v_call: TRBV28
d_call: -
j_call: TRBJ1-5

cdr3_aa: CASSLRGAGRPDTQYF
cdr3_nt: TGTGCCAGCAGCTTACGGGGAGCGGGTAGGCCAGATACGCAGTATTTT
v_call: TRBV7-9
d_call: -
j_call: TRBJ2-3

cdr3_aa: CAWSRGRSYNEQFF
cdr3_nt: TGTGCCTGGAGTCGGGGGAGGTCCTACAATGAGCAGTTCTTC
v_call: TRBV30
d_call: -
j_call: TRBJ2-1

cdr3_aa: CASSLRQDYGYTF
cdr3_nt: TGTGCCAGCAGTCTACGACAGGACTATGGCTACACCTTC
v_call: TRBV6-2/TRBV6-3
d_call: -
j_call: TRBJ1-2

cdr3_aa: CASSPGSYNEQFF
cdr3_nt: TGTGCCAGCAGTCCAGGATCGTACAATGAGCAGTTCTTC
v_call: TRBV28
d_call: -
j_call: TRBJ2-1

cdr3_aa: CASSLAVGAEAFF
cdr3_nt: TGTGCCAGCAGCTTAGCGGTGGGCGCTGAAGCTTTCTTT
v_call: TRBV7-9
d_call: -
j_call: TRBJ1-1

cdr3_aa: CASSLELAGNEQFF
cdr3_nt: TGTGCCAGCAGCTTAGAACTAGCGGGCAATGAGCAGTTCTTC
v_call: TRBV7-9
d_call: TRBD2
j_call: TRBJ2-1

cdr3_aa: CASSPTGTTNEKLFF
cdr3_nt: TGTGCCAGCAGCCCGACGGGAACAACTAATGAAAAACTGTTTTTT
v_call: TRBV5-8
d_call: -
j_call: TRBJ1-4

cdr3_aa: CASSEQGYPNIQYF
cdr3_nt: TGCGCCAGCAGTGAGCAGGGGTACCCAAACATTCAGTACTTC
v_call: TRBV10-1
d_call: -
j_call: TRBJ2-4